This section outlines one TCR beta chain sequence together with its context. The antigen is undetermined. At one end the junction does not follow the germline gene, possibly because of a read error. TCRdb reanalysed the PCR reads using MiXCR and keeps one entry per CDR3 protein. The table has about 640,000 distinct CDR3 sequences, 20% seen once. The sample originates from a study of molecular identifiers for immune sequencing clone quantification. Germline CDR1 KGHSY, CDR2 FQNENV. CDR3 size: 12 residues. The study, taken as a whole, reports: Over 98% of effector molecules, yet under 1% of naive-cell molecules, were held by clones above 20 RNA copies.

The sample consisted of naive CD8+ T cells from blood, with Jurkat cell RNA spiked in. Subset denoted: FACS-sorted CD8+CD4-CCR7+CD45RA+ naive T cells. The sequence came from a human donor in good health. Some libraries in this study had Jurkat cell RNA spiked in. The chain carries TRBV16 and TRBJ2-6; the D gene is possibly TRBD1 (5 bases). The CDR3 DNA reads as TGTGCCAGTAAGTCTGGGGCCGACGTCCTGACTTTC. This translates into CASKSGADVLTF. Variable domain in full (rest from reference TRBV16 and TRBJ2-6): GEEVAQTPKHLVRGEGQKAKLYCAPIKGHSYVFWYQQVLKNEFKFLISFQNENVFDETGMPKERFSAKCLPNSPCSLEIQATKLEDSAVYFCASKSGADVLTFGAGSRLTVL.